These 13 T cell receptor beta chains share one sample of origin, sequenced in a study of CD8+ T cells in alopecia areata. It was cDNA, reverse transcribed from extracted RNA, that served as the sequencing template. The table came from immunoSEQ multiplex PCR; TCRdb's copy has only in-frame clones and leaves some out. The sample records about 140,000 clones, 55% being singletons. Sequencing used CD4+ T cells sorted from blood. The receptors were sampled from a human donor in good health.

The V call is TRBV30, the J call TRBJ1-1; 9 bases are shared with TRBD1. J was trimmed by 1 base and V by 2 bases; bases with no gene match: 5. CDR1 is GTSNPN and CDR2 is SVGIG in the germline V gene (reference sequence). This CDR3 is built from 15 residues. The CDR3: CAWSKRDRANTEAFF. The CDR3 DNA reads TGTGCCTGGAGTAAACGGGACAGGGCGAACACTGAAGCTTTCTTT.

This clone was seen just once. The chain is built from TRBV29-1 and TRBJ2-7; D is uncertain. The V and J ends lost 4 bases and 0 bases respectively, with 13 bases between them. Germline V gene sequence: CDR1 SQVTM, CDR2 ANQGSEA. This CDR3 is 14 amino acids long. CDR3 amino acids: CSVGRAQNSYEQYF. The CDR3 bases are TGCAGCGTTGGCCGGGCCCAAAACTCCTACGAGCAGTACTTC.

With respect to this clone: A single base separates this from a much larger clone, so it may be a read error. The CDR3 region has the DNA TGTGCCAGCAGCGCCTACGAGCAGTACTTC. This gives the protein CASSAYEQYF. This chain uses TRBV28 with TRBJ2-7, with unresolved D. Germline V gene data show CDR1 as MDHEN and CDR2 as SYDVKM. The germline V and J ends were trimmed by 6 bases and 2 bases, with 2 bases remaining between them. The CDR3 has 10 residues.

The V call is TRBV7-9, the J call TRBJ1-1, with D maybe TRBD1 (6 bases). Germline assignment: CDR1 SEHNR and CDR2 FQNEAQ (reference sequence). The V end lost 10 bases, the J end lost 7 bases, and 10 bases lay between the germline ends. There are 10 residues in the CDR3. The CDR3 reads CATPDSEAFF. DNA for the CDR3: TGTGCCACCCCGGACAGTGAAGCTTTCTTT.

This clone was observed a handful of times. This chain joins TRBV7-9 and TRBJ2-2; perhaps TRBD2 as D (5 bases). The CDR3 is made up of 16 amino acids. V was shortened by 3 bases and J by 3 bases, with 14 bases between the two germline ends. Germline assignment: CDR1 SEHNR and CDR2 FQNEAQ (reference sequence). The CDR3 DNA reads TGTGCCAGCAGCTTGTATAGGAGGTCAGACACCGGGGAGCTGTTTTTT. Translated, it gives CASSLYRRSDTGELFF.

The chain joins TRBV29-1 to TRBJ2-5; D gene ambiguous. Germline V gives CDR1 SQVTM, CDR2 ANQGSEA. This CDR3 is built from 12 residues. V was cut by 3 bases and J by 6 bases, with 11 bases left in between. The CDR3: CSVEASSQTQYF. The CDR3, as DNA: TGCAGCGTTGAGGCCAGTTCACAGACCCAGTACTTC.

The rearrangement joins TRBV7-9 to TRBJ2-1; D is ambiguous. There are 12 residues in the CDR3. From germline, CDR1 is SEHNR and CDR2 FQNEAQ (reference sequence). The V and J ends lost 2 bases and 9 bases respectively, with 8 bases between them. CDR3 protein: CASSLIFGEQFF. The CDR3 coding sequence is TGTGCCAGCAGCTTAATTTTCGGTGAGCAGTTCTTC.

The chain links TRBV6-1 to TRBJ2-3, with TRBD2 matching over 9 bases. The length of the CDR3 is 14 residues. V was clipped by 6 bases and J by 7 bases; unmatched bases: 8. Germline loops: CDR1 MNHNS, CDR2 SASEGT. The CDR3 region is CASRLSGSGNTQYF. CDR3 DNA: TGTGCCAGCAGGCTTAGCGGGAGTGGAAATACGCAGTATTTT.

Concerning this clone itself: Distinct nucleotide sequences in the sample also encode this CDR3. J is TRBJ1-5 and V is TRBV29-1; 8 nucleotides agree with TRBD1. This CDR3 has 13 amino acids. V shed 4 bases and J 3 bases; nucleotides not matched to a gene: 2. Germline V gene lookup returns CDR1 SQVTM and CDR2 ANQGSEA. CDR3 sequence: CSVADRVNQPQHF. CDR3 coding DNA: TGCAGCGTTGCGGACAGGGTCAATCAGCCCCAGCATTTT.

V gene TRBV23-1 combines with J gene TRBJ1-1; 7 bases are shared with TRBD1. TRBV23-1 is annotated as an ORF whose role is uncertain. The CDR3 extends over 15 amino acids. With V trimmed by 0 bases and J by 0 bases, 1 base remained unmatched. CDR3 bases: TGCGCCAGCAGTCAATCAACAGGGGTGAACACTGAAGCTTTCTTT. It yields the protein CASSQSTGVNTEAFF.

The chain links TRBV5-1 to TRBJ2-1; 10 bases are shared with TRBD2. The germline gives CDR1 SGHRS, CDR2 YFSETQ. The junction had 5 bases not matched to a gene; V was cut back by 0 bases and J by 14 bases. CDR3 size: 13 residues. CDR3 DNA sequence: TGCGCCAGCAGCTTGGTTCTAGCGGGAGTCAAGTTCTTC. Translation: CASSLVLAGVKFF.

This chain connects TRBV11-2 to TRBJ2-3; 11 positions match TRBD2. V gave up 5 bases and J gave up 14 bases; unmatched junction bases: 9. This CDR3 is 13 amino acids long. The germline CDR1 and CDR2 sequences are SGHAT and FQNNGV. CDR3 sequence: CASSPDSGRAVYF. For the CDR3, the DNA is TGTGCCAGCAGCCCCGATAGCGGGAGGGCCGTGTATTTT.

Turning to this clone: Other DNA sequences within the sample encode an identical CDR3. The gene calls are TRBV29-1 and TRBJ2-7; TRBD1 agrees at 7 bases. The CDR3 is 12 residues long. With V trimmed by 4 bases and J by 2 bases, 2 bases remained unmatched. CDR1 and CDR2 (germline): SQVTM, ANQGSEA. CDR3 amino acids: CSVGTGAYEQYF. The CDR3 region has the DNA TGCAGCGTTGGGACAGGCGCCTACGAGCAGTACTTC.